This T cell receptor beta chain was sequenced in a study of early T cells in non-severe SARS-CoV-2 infection. The V and J ends lost 2 bases and 4 bases, in that order; junction bases with no gene match: 7. The CDR3 contains 16 residues. The germline gives CDR1 KGHSH, CDR2 LQKENI. TCRdb re-analysed the 5' RACE reads in MiXCR, keeping a single row per CDR3 protein. The table lists 75,000 to 90,000 distinct CDR3 sequences, over 10% of them singletons. This clonotype was observed a few times. Material: whole blood. The V gene is TRBV18, the J gene TRBJ2-3; 9 bases align to TRBD1. The TCR sequence derives from an adult who was a healthcare worker with PCR-confirmed SARS-CoV-2 infection or an uninfected control (not recorded which). The CDR3 DNA reads as TGTGCCAGCTCACCAGGCGGGACAGGGTTGGCAGATACGCAGTATTTT. It is translated as CASSPGGTGLADTQYF.